These 23 T cell receptor beta chains were sequenced from one sample in a study of blood T cell repertoires in COVID-19. TCRdb keeps only in-frame clones here, not all; method: immunoSEQ multiplex PCR. This sample carries some 300,000 clones, roughly 89% of them seen once, and the ten largest clones take less than 3.5%. The sequenced sample consisted of PBMCs or T cells enriched from blood (not recorded which). The receptors come from a woman in her forties or fifties who had been exposed to COVID-19.

The chain is built from TRBV3-1 (or the pseudogene TRBV3-2) and TRBJ2-7; 10 nucleotides match TRBD2. Germline V CDR1 and CDR2: LGHDT, YNNKEL (reference sequence). The CDR3 totals 16 residues. With 2 bases clipped from V and 7 bases from J, the junction kept 11 bases outside the gene matches. The CDR3 here is CASSQRWLAGVGEQYF. The CDR3, as DNA: TGTGCCAGCAGCCAAAGGTGGCTAGCGGGGGTTGGGGAGCAGTACTTC.

This chain uses TRBV5-1 with TRBJ1-1; D unresolved. Looked up from germline, CDR1 is SGHRS and CDR2 is YFSETQ. The CDR3 extends over 14 amino acids. Trimming removed 3 bases at V and 5 bases at J, with 14 bases between. The CDR3 loop is CASSSAGGMTEAFF. CDR3 nucleotide sequence: TGCGCCAGCAGCTCAGCGGGAGGTATGACTGAAGCTTTCTTT.

This rearrangement joins TRBV5-1 to TRBJ2-6; 8 bases are a match to TRBD1. J was trimmed by 0 bases and V by 2 bases; bases with no gene match: 13. CDR3 length: 20 residues. Germline CDR1 reads SGHRS; CDR2 reads YFSETQ. The CDR3 sequence is CASSLSGTGVTYSGANVLTF. CDR3 DNA sequence: TGCGCCAGCAGCTTATCCGGGACAGGAGTAACTTACTCTGGGGCCAACGTCCTGACTTTC.

This chain joins TRBV28 and TRBJ1-2; 8 bases agree with TRBD1. CDR1 MDHEN and CDR2 SYDVKM come from the germline V gene. V lost 8 bases to trimming and J lost 6 bases; unmatched junction nucleotides: 8. The CDR3 totals 13 residues. The CDR3 sequence is CASLGRGRDGYTF. Here the CDR3 DNA reads TGTGCCAGCTTAGGCAGGGGGCGTGATGGCTACACCTTC.

The V gene is TRBV11-3, the J gene TRBJ1-2, with TRBD1 matching over 11 bases. J lost 3 bases, V lost 4 bases, and 7 bases had no gene match. Looked up from germline, CDR1 is SGHNT and CDR2 is YENEEA. This CDR3 region has 16 residues. This chain's CDR3 is CASSSMGQGVYYGYTF. CDR3 nucleotide sequence: TGTGCCAGCAGCTCAATGGGACAGGGGGTCTACTATGGCTACACCTTC.

This clone was counted once. CDR3 amino acids: CASSLSPANEQFF. CDR3 nucleotides: TGCGCCAGCAGCTTGTCTCCAGCGAATGAGCAGTTCTTC. V is TRBV5-1 and J is TRBJ2-1; D is undetermined. Looked up from germline, CDR1 is SGHRS and CDR2 is YFSETQ. Trimming removed 1 base from V and 7 bases from J, with 9 bases in between. The CDR3 is 13 amino acids. Drawing the rest from reference TRBV5-1 and TRBJ2-1, the complete variable domain is KAGVTQTPRYLIKTRGQQVTLSCSPISGHRSVSWYQQTPGQGLQFLFEYFSETQRNKGNFPGRFSGRQFSNSRSEMNVSTLELGDSALYLCASSLSPANEQFFGPGTRLTVL.

The V call is TRBV2, the J call TRBJ1-2; tentatively, D is TRBD1 (6 bases). Germline values: CDR1 SNHLY, CDR2 FYNNEI. The germline V and J ends were trimmed by 7 bases and 0 bases, with 15 bases remaining between them. This CDR3 is 15 amino acids long. The CDR3 reads CASTPPDRPNYGYTF. CDR3 nucleotide sequence: TGTGCCAGCACCCCCCCGGACAGACCTAACTATGGCTACACCTTC.

The V and J genes are TRBV27 and TRBJ1-6; 9 nucleotides line up with TRBD1. Germline CDR1 reads MNHEY; CDR2 reads SMNVEV (reference sequence). The CDR3 contains 14 residues. V lost 7 bases to trimming and J lost 10 bases; unmatched junction nucleotides: 8. The CDR3 sequence: CASTSDRGSSPLHF. CDR3 sequence (DNA): TGTGCCAGCACCTCGGACAGGGGCTCCTCACCCCTCCACTTT.

This rearrangement joins TRBV7-2 to TRBJ2-1, with TRBD2 matching over 11 bases. This CDR3 region has 15 residues. With 1 base clipped from V and 9 bases from J, the junction kept 5 bases outside the gene matches. Germline CDR1 and CDR2: SGHTA and FQGNSA. This CDR3 is CASSLGLAGGREQFF. DNA of the CDR3: TGTGCCAGCAGCTTAGGCCTAGCGGGGGGACGTGAGCAGTTCTTC.

The genes are TRBV7-9 and TRBJ1-2; possible D gene TRBD1, 6 bases. Trimming removed 1 base at V and 0 bases at J, with 21 bases between. Germline-derived CDR1 and CDR2 are SEHNR and FQNEAQ (reference sequence). This CDR3 comprises 19 residues. The CDR3 DNA reads TGTGCCAGCAGCTTAGGAAGGACAGTGACGTTTTATCCTAACTATGGCTACACCTTC. Translation gives CASSLGRTVTFYPNYGYTF. Combining the CDR3 with reference TRBV7-9 and TRBJ1-2 gives the whole variable domain DTGVSQNPRHKITKRGQNVTFRCDPISEHNRLYWYRQTLGQGPEFLTYFQNEAQLEKSRLLSDRFSAERPKGSFSTLEIQRTEQGDSAMYLCASSLGRTVTFYPNYGYTFGSGTRLTVV.

The gene calls are TRBV27 and TRBJ2-5; 13 bases are a match to TRBD2. This CDR3 region has 15 residues. Unmatched junction bases numbered 3, after V lost 5 bases and J lost 3 bases. Germline V CDR1 and CDR2: MNHEY, SMNVEV (reference sequence). CDR3 sequence (DNA): TGTGCCAGCAGTCTCGGGACTAGCGGGAAAGAGACCCAGTACTTC. Translation: CASSLGTSGKETQYF.

This clone has just a few counts. The chain employs TRBV28 and TRBJ1-2; no clear D. The germline V gene has CDR1 MDHEN and CDR2 SYDVKM. Between the trimmed V and J ends, which lost 2 bases and 4 bases, there was a span of 11 bases. CDR3 size: 14 residues. The CDR3 loop is CASSLADSPYGYTF. In DNA, the CDR3 is TGTGCCAGCAGTTTAGCGGACTCTCCCTATGGCTACACCTTC.

The gene calls are TRBV29-1 and TRBJ2-1; TRBD1 matches at 7 bases. V dropped 3 bases and J dropped 6; count of bases not matched to a gene: 5. Germline V gives CDR1 SQVTM, CDR2 ANQGSEA. The CDR3 consists of 13 residues. CDR3 sequence: CSVDSDRVNEQFF. The CDR3 nucleotides read TGCAGCGTTGACTCCGACAGGGTCAATGAGCAGTTCTTC.

The V and J genes are TRBV18 and TRBJ1-3, with 7 bases matching TRBD1. Germline CDR1 reads KGHSH; CDR2 reads LQKENI. The CDR3 spans 15 residues. The V and J ends lost 0 bases and 4 bases, in that order; junction bases with no gene match: 3. CDR3 in DNA: TGTGCCAGCTCACCACCTAACAGGGGAGGAAACACCATATATTTT. Residues: CASSPPNRGGNTIYF.

This chain links TRBV12-3 or TRBV12-4 with TRBJ2-4; perhaps TRBD2 as D (5 bases). The CDR3 is made up of 12 amino acids. The V and J ends lost 3 bases and 8 bases respectively, with 8 bases between them. CDR3 loop: CASSFFGDIQYF. The CDR3 nucleotides are TGTGCCAGCAGTTTTTTCGGGGACATTCAGTACTTC.

The V gene is TRBV7-4, the J gene TRBJ1-3, with no clear D. The CDR3 spans 22 residues. Trimming stripped 2 bases from V and 0 bases from J, with 29 bases between. Germline CDR1 and CDR2: SGHVT and SQSDAQ. CDR3 DNA sequence: TGTGCCAGCAGCTTATATCTCCGGGGAGGTGTCCCACCTACACGCTCTGGAAACACCATATATTTT. This encodes CASSLYLRGGVPPTRSGNTIYF.

The chain couples TRBV3-1 (or the pseudogene TRBV3-2) to TRBJ1-1; possibly TRBD1 for D (5 bases). V dropped 8 bases and J dropped 10 bases, with 20 bases sitting between them. The CDR3 runs 13 residues. Germline V gene sequence: CDR1 LGHDT, CDR2 YNNKEL (reference sequence). CDR3 nucleotide sequence: TGTGCCAGCGGAATCGGGGGACCCGATGGAGCTTTCTTT. It translates to CASGIGGPDGAFF.

The chain links TRBV23-1 to TRBJ2-2, with 9 bases fitting TRBD2. TRBV23-1 counts as an open reading frame of uncertain function. The CDR3 runs 18 residues. Losses at the gene ends were 0 bases for V and 2 bases for J; bases not matched to a gene: 7. This CDR3 is CASSQSSSSGGNTGELFF. The CDR3 nucleotides read TGCGCCAGCAGTCAATCGAGTAGTAGCGGGGGAAACACCGGGGAGCTGTTTTTT.

This sequence joins TRBV7-9 and TRBJ1-5; D remains ambiguous. CDR3 length: 14 residues. The germline V and J ends were trimmed by 11 bases and 6 bases, with 20 bases remaining between them. CDR1 and CDR2 (germline): SEHNR, FQNEAQ (reference sequence). The CDR3 loop is CARAHLEVSQPQHF. In nucleotides, the CDR3 is TGTGCCCGAGCACATTTGGAGGTGAGTCAGCCCCAGCATTTT. Using reference TRBV7-9 and TRBJ1-5 for the parts outside the CDR3, the full variable domain is DTGVSQNPRHKITKRGQNVTFRCDPISEHNRLYWYRQTLGQGPEFLTYFQNEAQLEKSRLLSDRFSAERPKGSFSTLEIQRTEQGDSAMYLCARAHLEVSQPQHFGDGTRLSIL.

This chain joins TRBV21-1 and TRBJ2-7; TRBD1 is the table's D call, not checked against the DNA. TRBV21-1 is a pseudogene. CDR3 length: 18 amino acids. This CDR3 is CASSKGDREKIELYEQYF. In DNA, the CDR3 is TGTGCCAGCAGCAAAGGGGACAGGGAAAAGATCGAGCTCTACGAGCAGTACTTC.

J is TRBJ2-5 and V is TRBV28; D call uncertain. Germline assignment: CDR1 MDHEN and CDR2 SYDVKM. V gave up 8 bases and J gave up 4 bases, with 14 bases separating them. CDR3 length: 13 residues. DNA for the CDR3: TGTGCCAGCGGCCAGGCGACCCCAGAGACCCAGTACTTC. This codes for CASGQATPETQYF.

In its sample, this clone was seen once. V usage is TRBV7-2 and J usage is TRBJ2-1, with D maybe TRBD2 (6 bases). Trimming left V 5 bases short and J 8 bases short, with 10 bases between. The CDR3 has 12 amino acids. Per the germline V gene, CDR1 is SGHTA and CDR2 is FQGNSA. The CDR3 DNA reads as TGTGCCAGCAGCGGCGGGGTCCATGAGCAGTTCTTC. The encoded protein is CASSGGVHEQFF. The whole variable domain, remainder taken from reference TRBV7-2 and TRBJ2-1, is GAGVSQSPSNKVTEKGKDVELRCDPISGHTALYWYRQSLGQGLEFLIYFQGNSAPDKSGLPSDRFSAERTGGSVSTLTIQRTQQEDSAVYLCASSGGVHEQFFGPGTRLTVL.

The chain links TRBV7-6 to TRBJ1-2; 11 positions agree with TRBD1. CDR3 length equals 16 residues. With V trimmed by 3 bases and J by 4 bases, 7 bases remained unmatched. The germline V gene has CDR1 SGHVS and CDR2 FNYEAQ. In DNA, the CDR3 is TGTGCCAGCAGCTTGCCCGGGACAGGGGGTATCTATGGCTACACCTTC. Translating gives CASSLPGTGGIYGYTF. Looking up the rest from reference TRBV7-6 and TRBJ1-2 gives the full variable domain: GAGVSQSPRYKVTKRGQDVALRCDPISGHVSLYWYRQALGQGPEFLTYFNYEAQQDKSGLPNDRFSAERPEGSISTLTIQRTEQRDSAMYRCASSLPGTGGIYGYTFGSGTRLTVV.